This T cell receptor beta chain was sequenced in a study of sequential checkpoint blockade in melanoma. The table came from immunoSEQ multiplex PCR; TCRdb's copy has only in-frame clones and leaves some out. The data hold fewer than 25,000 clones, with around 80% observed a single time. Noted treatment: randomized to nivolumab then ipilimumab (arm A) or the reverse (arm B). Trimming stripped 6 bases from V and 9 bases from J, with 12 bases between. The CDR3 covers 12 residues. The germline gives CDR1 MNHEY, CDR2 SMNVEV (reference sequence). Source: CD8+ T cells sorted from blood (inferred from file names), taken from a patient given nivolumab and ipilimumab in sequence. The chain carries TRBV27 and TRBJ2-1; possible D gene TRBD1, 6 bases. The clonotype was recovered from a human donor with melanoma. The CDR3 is CASRRLGGEQFF. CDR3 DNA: TGTGCCAGCAGACGGCTAGGGGGTGAGCAGTTCTTC.